The 19 T cell receptor beta chains below were found in one sample sequenced in a study of post-analysis software for immune sequencing data. TCR beta cDNA libraries included unique molecular identifiers. Using its own MiXCR run on the PCR reads, TCRdb lists one record per CDR3 protein. This sample yields about 200,000 distinct CDR3 sequences, of which 25% to 30% are seen a single time; 3% to 3.5% belongs to the top ten. Points from the study as a whole: Roughly 5 TRBV segments occurring more often in patients than controls included TRBV5-6, TRBV5-1 and TRBV20-1.

Their antigens remain unidentified. The sample comprised blood. The receptor source for this set is a girl aged 2-17 years with multiple sclerosis.

To note about this clonotype: The germline gene is not matched at one end of the junction; a read error may be the cause. This chain joins TRBV14 and TRBJ1-6, with D possibly being TRBD1 (6 bases). Germline V lookup: CDR1 SGHDN, CDR2 FVKESK. The CDR3 is 15 residues long. In DNA, the CDR3 is TGTTCCAGCAGTCCGACCGGGACACACAATTCACCCCTCCACTTT. The encoded protein is CSSSPTGTHNSPLHF.

The sample holds many counts of this clonotype. The V and J genes are TRBV7-2 and TRBJ1-1; TRBD1 might be the D (6 bases). Between the trimmed V and J ends, which lost 5 bases and 1 base, there was a span of 8 bases. The CDR3 is 13 amino acids. Looked up from germline, CDR1 is SGHTA and CDR2 is FQGNSA. Here the CDR3 reads CASSPGENTEAFF. The CDR3 bases are TGTGCCAGCAGCCCAGGGGAGAACACTGAAGCTTTCTTT.

The chain carries TRBV5-1 and TRBJ2-7, with 11 bases fitting TRBD2. Germline trimming cut 4 bases from V and 5 bases from J; bases unmatched to any gene: 5. Germline-derived CDR1 and CDR2 are SGHRS and YFSETQ. The CDR3 runs to 14 residues. The CDR3 DNA sequence: TGCGCCAGCAGCATAGCGGGGGGGCAGAACGAGCAGTACTTC. It translates to CASSIAGGQNEQYF.

The table lists this clonotype with many counts. V usage is TRBV27 and J usage is TRBJ2-7, with 8 bases aligning to TRBD1. The CDR3 has 17 amino acids. Germline V gene data show CDR1 as MNHEY and CDR2 as SMNVEV (reference sequence). Germline trimming cut 2 bases from V and 2 bases from J; bases unmatched to any gene: 11. CDR3 sequence reads: CASSLRPGQAFTYEQYF. In nucleotides, the CDR3 is TGTGCCAGCAGTTTAAGACCGGGACAGGCTTTCACCTACGAGCAGTACTTC.

In its sample, this clonotype was seen a few times. A much bigger clone sits one base away, suggesting this may be a read error. The chain links TRBV4-1 to TRBJ2-5; 7 nucleotides agree with TRBD2. The V gene's germline CDR1 is MGHRA and CDR2 YSYEKL. The CDR3 has 17 residues. Trimming took 2 bases from V and 0 from J; bases not matched to a gene: 9. The chain's CDR3 is CASSQPTSREYQETQYF. CDR3 DNA sequence: TGCGCCAGCAGCCAACCGACTAGCAGGGAGTACCAAGAGACCCAGTACTTC.

This clonotype has more than one count but fewer than ten. The V and J genes are TRBV28 and TRBJ1-4; tentatively, D is TRBD1 (5 bases). Germline V gene data show CDR1 as MDHEN and CDR2 as SYDVKM. The ends were cut back, 7 bases at V and 6 bases at J, with 18 bases in the middle. The CDR3 length is 15 residues. The CDR3 reads CASNRLSGGDEKLFF. In DNA form, the CDR3 reads TGTGCCAGCAACAGGCTCTCGGGAGGGGATGAAAAACTGTTTTTT.

At least ten counts were recorded for this clonotype. This chain links TRBV6-5 with TRBJ2-1; TRBD2 matches 7 bases. Germline values: CDR1 MNHEY, CDR2 SVGAGI. The V segment lost 5 bases and the J segment 9 bases; nucleotides outside the gene matches: 7. There are 13 residues in the CDR3. The CDR3 loop is CASSPELASEQFF. The CDR3 DNA follows: TGTGCCAGCAGTCCGGAACTAGCGAGTGAGCAGTTCTTC.

Notes on this clonotype: This may be a read error, as it is one base from a much larger clone. The chain joins TRBV10-3 to TRBJ2-3; perhaps TRBD2 as D (5 bases). Germline V lookup: CDR1 ENHRY, CDR2 SYGVKD. The CDR3 runs 12 residues. CDR3 nucleotides: TGTGCCATCGGTGACCCGACTACTACGCAGTATTTT. Protein: CAIGDPTTTQYF.

Details on this clonotype: This may stem from a read error, because a much larger clone lies one nucleotide away. The genes are TRBV7-9 and TRBJ1-2; 10 bases agree with TRBD1. The length of the CDR3 is 14 residues. The germline V gene has CDR1 SEHNR and CDR2 FQNEAQ (reference sequence). CDR3 sequence: CASSGQGVNYGCTF. The CDR3 coding sequence is TGTGCCAGCAGCGGACAGGGGGTAAACTATGGCTGCACCTTC.

CDR3 residues: CAISNEHGSYEQYF. As DNA, the CDR3 is TGTGCCATTTCTAACGAGCACGGCTCCTACGAGCAGTACTTC. This chain uses TRBV10-3 with TRBJ2-7, with D hard to call. The CDR3 sequence is 14 residues long. Germline V gives CDR1 ENHRY, CDR2 SYGVKD. V was pared by 9 bases and J by 0 bases, with 15 bases between.

A remark on this clonotype: A much more abundant neighbour one base away suggests this may be a read error. The V call is TRBV6-6, the J call TRBJ2-1, with D uncertain. Germline values: CDR1 MNHNY, CDR2 SVGAGI (reference sequence). The length of the CDR3 is 13 residues. Trimming stripped 6 bases from V and 6 bases from J, with 12 bases between. The CDR3 loop reads CASRVEALNEQFF. DNA of the CDR3: TGTGCCAGCAGGGTTGAGGCCCTCAATGAGCAGTTCTTC.

The chain recombines TRBV6-2 or TRBV6-3 with TRBJ2-3; TRBD2 agrees at 9 bases. CDR3 length: 18 amino acids. Germline V gene sequence: CDR1 MNHEY, CDR2 SVGEGT. V trimming: 6 bases; J trimming: 6 bases; junction bases outside the gene matches: 19. The CDR3 region is CASSLHWASGVEGDTQYF. Written as DNA, the CDR3 is TGTGCCAGCAGCCTACACTGGGCTAGCGGGGTCGAAGGTGATACGCAGTATTTT.

The rearrangement joins TRBV19 to TRBJ2-1, with D maybe TRBD2 (7 bases). The CDR3 consists of 16 residues. Trimming removed 4 bases from V and 7 bases from J, with 20 bases in between. Germline CDR1 is LNHDA and CDR2 is SQIVND (reference sequence). The CDR3 loop is CASSTPLGRGSNEQFF. CDR3 DNA sequence: TGTGCCAGTAGTACGCCCTTAGGGAGGGGGTCGAATGAGCAGTTCTTC.

This clonotype showed up just a few times. The chain uses TRBV5-1 and TRBJ1-2; a possible D gene is TRBD1 (5 bases). The CDR3 contains 13 residues. Germline lookup yields CDR1 SGHRS and CDR2 YFSETQ. Deletions cut 2 bases from V and 4 bases from J, with 9 bases between. CDR3 nucleotides: TGCGCCAGCAGCTTCGACAGAAGCTATGGCTACACCTTC. Encoded protein: CASSFDRSYGYTF. Supplemented by reference TRBV5-1 and TRBJ1-2, the full variable domain reads KAGVTQTPRYLIKTRGQQVTLSCSPISGHRSVSWYQQTPGQGLQFLFEYFSETQRNKGNFPGRFSGRQFSNSRSEMNVSTLELGDSALYLCASSFDRSYGYTFGSGTRLTVV.

The V and J genes are TRBV6-5 and TRBJ2-7, with D perhaps matching TRBD2 (6 bases). The ends were cut back, 0 bases at V and 2 bases at J, with 14 bases in the middle. Germline CDR1 and CDR2: MNHEY and SVGAGI. There are 16 residues in the CDR3. The CDR3 nucleotides read TGTGCCAGCAGTTACTCGATGGCAGGGACTCCCTACGAGCAGTACTTC. It encodes CASSYSMAGTPYEQYF.

The V and J genes are TRBV7-9 and TRBJ1-1; a possible D gene is TRBD1 (6 bases). Germline V gives CDR1 SEHNR, CDR2 FQNEAQ (reference sequence). V lost 6 bases and J lost 5, with 13 bases in between. The CDR3 spans 13 residues. The CDR3 loop is CASRRTGLTEAFF. The CDR3 DNA follows: TGTGCCAGCAGAAGAACAGGGCTGACTGAAGCTTTCTTT.

A few counts support this clonotype. The V and J genes are TRBV7-3 and TRBJ2-1; the D is unclear. Germline CDR1 reads SGHTA; CDR2 reads FQGTGA. The CDR3 totals 14 residues. V lost 2 bases to trimming and J lost 6 bases, with 11 bases between them. CDR3 bases: TGTGCCAGCAGCTTAGAACCCAGGACCAATGAGCAGTTCTTC. It codes for CASSLEPRTNEQFF. The variable domain in full, completed from reference TRBV7-3 and TRBJ2-1, reads GAGVSQTPSNKVTEKGKYVELRCDPISGHTALYWYRQSLGQGPEFLIYFQGTGAADDSGLPNDRFFAVRPEGSVSTLKIQRTERGDSAVYLCASSLEPRTNEQFFGPGTRLTVL.

This clonotype was seen at least ten times. The CDR3: CSARDGRPNYGYTF. DNA of the CDR3: TGCAGTGCTAGAGATGGGCGACCTAACTATGGCTACACCTTC. The rearrangement uses TRBV20-1 and TRBJ1-2, with D uncertain. The CDR3 length is 14 residues. Germline-derived CDR1 and CDR2 are DFQATT and SNEGSKA (reference sequence). Trimming removed 0 bases from V and 0 bases from J, with 8 bases in between.

The rearrangement links TRBV5-1 to TRBJ1-2; 12 bases align to TRBD1. The CDR3 runs to 16 residues. V trimming: 4 bases; J trimming: 8 bases; junction bases outside the gene matches: 12. Germline V gives CDR1 SGHRS, CDR2 YFSETQ. The chain's CDR3 is CASSEGTGGIPEGYTF. The CDR3 DNA sequence: TGCGCCAGCAGCGAGGGGACAGGGGGCATCCCCGAAGGCTACACCTTC.